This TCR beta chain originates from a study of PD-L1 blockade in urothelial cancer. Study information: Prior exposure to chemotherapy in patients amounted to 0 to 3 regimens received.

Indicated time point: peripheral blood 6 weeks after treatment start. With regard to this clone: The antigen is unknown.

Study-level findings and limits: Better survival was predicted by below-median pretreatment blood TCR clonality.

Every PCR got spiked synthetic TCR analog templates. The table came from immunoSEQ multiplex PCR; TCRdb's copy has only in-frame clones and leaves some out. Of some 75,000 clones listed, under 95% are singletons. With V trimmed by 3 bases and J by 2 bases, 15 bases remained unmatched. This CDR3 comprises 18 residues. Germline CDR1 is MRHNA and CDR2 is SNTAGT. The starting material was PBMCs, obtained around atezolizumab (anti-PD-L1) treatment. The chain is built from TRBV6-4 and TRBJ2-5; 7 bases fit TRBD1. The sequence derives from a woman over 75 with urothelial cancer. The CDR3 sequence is CASSEGGLLDAEQETQYF. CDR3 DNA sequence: TGTGCCAGCAGTGAAGGGGGCCTCCTGGACGCGGAACAAGAGACCCAGTACTTC.